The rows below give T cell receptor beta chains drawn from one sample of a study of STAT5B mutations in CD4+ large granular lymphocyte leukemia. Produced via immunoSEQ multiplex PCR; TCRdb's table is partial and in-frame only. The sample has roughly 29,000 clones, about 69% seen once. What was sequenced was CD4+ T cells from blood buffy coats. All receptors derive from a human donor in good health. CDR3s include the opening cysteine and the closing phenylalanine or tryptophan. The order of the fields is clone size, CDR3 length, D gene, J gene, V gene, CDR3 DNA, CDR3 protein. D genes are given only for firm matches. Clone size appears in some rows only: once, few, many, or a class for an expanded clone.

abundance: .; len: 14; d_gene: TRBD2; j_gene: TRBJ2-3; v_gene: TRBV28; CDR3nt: TGTGCCAGCAGTTTAGCGGGAGGTCAGGATACGCAGTATTTT; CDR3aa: CASSLAGGQDTQYF
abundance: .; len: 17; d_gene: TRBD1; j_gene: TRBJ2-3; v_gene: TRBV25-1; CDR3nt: TGTGCCAGCAGTGAACCCTGGACAGGGTTAGTAAGAGATACGCAGTATTTT; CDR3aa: CASSEPWTGLVRDTQYF
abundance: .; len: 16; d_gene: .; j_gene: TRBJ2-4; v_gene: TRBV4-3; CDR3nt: TGCGCCAGCCGCCACATCAGGGGAAGTGTTAAAAACATTCAGTACTTC; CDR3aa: CASRHIRGSVKNIQYF
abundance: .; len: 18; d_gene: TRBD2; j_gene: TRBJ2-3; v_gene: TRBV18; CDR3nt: TGTGCCAGCTCACCGCGGCTAGCGGGAGGCGGTAGCACAGATACGCAGTATTTT; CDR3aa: CASSPRLAGGGSTDTQYF
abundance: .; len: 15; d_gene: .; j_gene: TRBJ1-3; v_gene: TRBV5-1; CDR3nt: TGCGCCAGCAGCTTGGGAGGAGACTCTGGAAACACCATATATTTT; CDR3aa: CASSLGGDSGNTIYF
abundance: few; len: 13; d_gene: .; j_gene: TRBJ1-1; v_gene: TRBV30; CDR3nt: TGTGCCTGGAGTACCAGCATGAACACTGAAGCTTTCTTT; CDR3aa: CAWSTSMNTEAFF
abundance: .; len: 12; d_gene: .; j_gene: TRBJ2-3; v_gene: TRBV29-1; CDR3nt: TGCAGCGCTGACACACACGCAGATACGCAGTATTTT; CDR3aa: CSADTHADTQYF
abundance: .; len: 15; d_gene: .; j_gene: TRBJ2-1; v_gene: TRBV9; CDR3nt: TGTGCCAGCAGCGACCGGGGTGGCTCCTACAATGAGCAGTTCTTC; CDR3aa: CASSDRGGSYNEQFF
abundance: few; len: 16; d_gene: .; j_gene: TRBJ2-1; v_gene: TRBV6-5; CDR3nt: TGTGCCAGCAGTTACTCGGGGCGGGGAACCGCGAATGAGCAGTTCTTC; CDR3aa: CASSYSGRGTANEQFF
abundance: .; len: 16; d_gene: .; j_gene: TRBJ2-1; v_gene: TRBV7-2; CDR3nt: TGTGCCAGCAGCTTAAGATTAGCTCTAACCTACAATGAGCAGTTCTTC; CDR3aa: CASSLRLALTYNEQFF
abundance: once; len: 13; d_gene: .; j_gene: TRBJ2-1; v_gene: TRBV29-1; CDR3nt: TGCAGCGCCAAAAACAGGGATTACAATGAGCAGTTCTTC; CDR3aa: CSAKNRDYNEQFF
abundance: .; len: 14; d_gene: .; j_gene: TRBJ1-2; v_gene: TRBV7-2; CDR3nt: TGTGCCAGCAGCTTAGTAGGAATGCAATCTGGCTACACCTTC; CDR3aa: CASSLVGMQSGYTF
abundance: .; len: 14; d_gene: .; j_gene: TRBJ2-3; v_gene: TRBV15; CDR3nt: TGTGCCACCAGCTTGCCGGGAGCCGCGGGCACGCAGTATTTT; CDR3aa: CATSLPGAAGTQYF
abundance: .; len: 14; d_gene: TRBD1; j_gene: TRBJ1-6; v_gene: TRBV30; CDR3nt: TGTGCCTGGAGGGCCGGACAGGGGTATTCACCCCTCCACTTT; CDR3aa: CAWRAGQGYSPLHF
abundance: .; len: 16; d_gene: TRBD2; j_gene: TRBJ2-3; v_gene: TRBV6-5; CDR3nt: TGTGCCAGCAGTTACACGCTAGCGGGAGGGCCGGATACGCAGTATTTT; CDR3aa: CASSYTLAGGPDTQYF
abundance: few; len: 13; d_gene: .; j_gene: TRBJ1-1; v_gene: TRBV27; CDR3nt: TGTGCCAGCAGGCGGCAGGCGAACACTGAAGCTTTCTTT; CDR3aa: CASRRQANTEAFF
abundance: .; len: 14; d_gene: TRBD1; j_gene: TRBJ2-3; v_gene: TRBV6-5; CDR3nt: TGTGCCAGCAGTTGGGGACAGGCTACAGATACGCAGTATTTT; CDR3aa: CASSWGQATDTQYF
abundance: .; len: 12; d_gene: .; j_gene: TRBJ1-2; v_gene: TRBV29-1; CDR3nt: TGCAGCTCCTACGAGGGTACTCTAGGCTACACCTTC; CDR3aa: CSSYEGTLGYTF
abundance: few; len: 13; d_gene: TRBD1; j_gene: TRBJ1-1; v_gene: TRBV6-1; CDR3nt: TGTGCCAGCAGCACAGGGGTGAACACTGAAGCTTTCTTT; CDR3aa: CASSTGVNTEAFF
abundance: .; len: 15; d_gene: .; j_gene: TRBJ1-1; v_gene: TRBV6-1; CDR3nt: TGTGCCAGCAGTGAGGCGACACCGGGTCTAGGTAAAGCTTTCTTT; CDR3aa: CASSEATPGLGKAFF
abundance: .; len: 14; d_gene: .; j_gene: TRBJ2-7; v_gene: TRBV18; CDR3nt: TGTGCCAGCTCACCAATGGGTAAGGTAGGCGAGCAGTACTTC; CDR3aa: CASSPMGKVGEQYF
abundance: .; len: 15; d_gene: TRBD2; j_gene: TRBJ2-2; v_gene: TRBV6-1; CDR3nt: TGTGCCAGCAGTGAGAGCGGGAGAGGCACCGGGGAGCTGTTTTTT; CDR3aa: CASSESGRGTGELFF
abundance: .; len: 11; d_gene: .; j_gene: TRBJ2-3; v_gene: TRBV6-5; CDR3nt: TGTGCCAGCACCCAGGCAGATACGCAGTATTTT; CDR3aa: CASTQADTQYF
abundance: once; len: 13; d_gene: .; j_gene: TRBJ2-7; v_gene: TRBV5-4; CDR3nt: TGTGCCAGCAGCTCAATAAGAACTCCCGGGCAGTACTTC; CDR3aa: CASSSIRTPGQYF
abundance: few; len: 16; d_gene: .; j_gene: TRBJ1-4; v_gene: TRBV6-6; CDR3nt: TGTGCCAGCAGAGCTCCGGGGGCAGCCCCTAATGAAAAACTGTTTTTT; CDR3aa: CASRAPGAAPNEKLFF